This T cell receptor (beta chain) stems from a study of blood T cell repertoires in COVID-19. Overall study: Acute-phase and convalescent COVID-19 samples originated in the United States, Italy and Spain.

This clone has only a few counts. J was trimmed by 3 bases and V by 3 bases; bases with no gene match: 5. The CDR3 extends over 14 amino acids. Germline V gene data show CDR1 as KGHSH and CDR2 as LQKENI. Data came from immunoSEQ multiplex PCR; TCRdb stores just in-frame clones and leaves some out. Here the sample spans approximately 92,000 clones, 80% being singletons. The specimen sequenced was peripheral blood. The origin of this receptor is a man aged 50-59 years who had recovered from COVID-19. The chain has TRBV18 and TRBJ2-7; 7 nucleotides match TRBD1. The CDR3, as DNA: TGTGCCAGCTCACCCGGGACAGCCAACTACGAGCAGTACTTC. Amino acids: CASSPGTANYEQYF.